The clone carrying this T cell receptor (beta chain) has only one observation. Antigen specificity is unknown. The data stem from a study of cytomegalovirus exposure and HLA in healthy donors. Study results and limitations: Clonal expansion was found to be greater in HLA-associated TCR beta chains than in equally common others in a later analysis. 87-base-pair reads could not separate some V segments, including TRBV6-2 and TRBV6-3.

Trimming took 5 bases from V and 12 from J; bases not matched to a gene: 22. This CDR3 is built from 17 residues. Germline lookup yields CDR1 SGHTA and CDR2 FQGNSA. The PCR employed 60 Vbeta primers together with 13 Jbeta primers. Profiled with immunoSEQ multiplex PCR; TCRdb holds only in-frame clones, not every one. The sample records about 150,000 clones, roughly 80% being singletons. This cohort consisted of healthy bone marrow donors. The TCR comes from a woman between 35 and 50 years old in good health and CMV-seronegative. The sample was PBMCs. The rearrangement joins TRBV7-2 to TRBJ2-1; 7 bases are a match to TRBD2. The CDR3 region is CASSQAGGGKIGKRQFF. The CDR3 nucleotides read TGTGCCAGCAGCCAGGCTGGCGGGGGAAAAATCGGGAAAAGGCAGTTCTTC.